A single sample gave rise to the 28 T cell receptor beta chains below, sequenced in a study of blood T cell repertoires in COVID-19. Sequencing used immunoSEQ multiplex PCR; TCRdb keeps in-frame clones, though not all of them. The table has some 190,000 clones, approximately 85% seen once. Specimen: peripheral blood. The receptors were gathered from a woman of 80 years or more with acute or convalescent COVID-19.

The chain couples TRBV5-8 to TRBJ2-5, with 10 bases aligning to TRBD2. This CDR3 contains 16 residues. V gave up 1 base and J gave up 5 bases; unmatched junction bases: 8. In germline, CDR1 is SGHTS, CDR2 YDEGEE. CDR3 sequence: CASSLSRTSGTETQYF. CDR3 DNA sequence: TGTGCCAGCAGCTTGTCACGAACTAGCGGGACGGAGACCCAGTACTTC.

V is TRBV6-5 and J is TRBJ2-7; 9 nucleotides match TRBD2. Trimming took 6 bases from V and 3 from J; bases not matched to a gene: 3. The germline CDR1 and CDR2 sequences are MNHEY and SVGAGI. This CDR3 region has 13 residues. The CDR3 protein is CASRSLAGYEQYF. The CDR3 coding sequence is TGTGCCAGCAGGTCACTAGCGGGCTACGAGCAGTACTTC.

This sequence joins TRBV24-1 and TRBJ2-3; perhaps TRBD2 as D (5 bases). The CDR3 has 15 residues. V was cut by 5 bases and J by 2 bases, with 13 bases left in between. From germline, CDR1 is KGHDR and CDR2 SFDVKD. The CDR3 protein is CATSGGADLTDTQYF. In DNA, the CDR3 is TGTGCCACCAGTGGAGGAGCGGACCTCACAGATACGCAGTATTTT.

The chain links TRBV9 to TRBJ2-2; 8 positions agree with TRBD2. The germline CDR1 and CDR2 sequences are SGDLS and YYNGEE. The junction had 7 bases not matched to a gene; V was cut back by 3 bases and J by 3 bases. There are 16 residues in the CDR3. The CDR3 protein is CASSALELADTGELFF. In DNA form, the CDR3 reads TGTGCCAGCAGCGCCTTGGAACTAGCGGACACCGGGGAGCTGTTTTTT.

The chain recombines TRBV7-2 with TRBJ1-2, with D possibly matching TRBD1 (6 bases). Trimming left V 1 base short and J 7 bases short, with 13 bases between. CDR3 length: 14 residues. From germline, CDR1 is SGHTA and CDR2 FQGNSA. CDR3 protein: CASSLERGGGGYTF. The CDR3 bases are TGTGCCAGCAGCTTAGAACGGGGAGGGGGTGGCTACACCTTC.

The chain employs TRBV7-2 and TRBJ2-1; 7 bases align to TRBD2. The CDR3 consists of 15 residues. Germline CDR1 and CDR2: SGHTA and FQGNSA. After removal of 2 bases from V and 3 bases from J, the junction contained 4 bases not matched to a gene. The CDR3 region is CASSLLGLGYNEQFF. The CDR3 DNA follows: TGTGCCAGCAGCTTATTAGGACTAGGCTACAATGAGCAGTTCTTC.

CDR3 sequence reads: CASSTTGSGEKLFF. CDR3 nucleotide sequence: TGTGCCAGTAGTACGACAGGGAGTGGTGAAAAACTGTTTTTT. V gene TRBV19 combines with J gene TRBJ1-4, with 7 bases aligning to TRBD1. The J segment lost 7 bases and the V segment lost 4 bases, leaving 6 bases of the junction unmatched. CDR1 and CDR2 (germline): LNHDA, SQIVND (reference sequence). CDR3 size: 14 residues.

The chain carries TRBV7-3 and TRBJ2-3; D remains unclear. The CDR3 runs 16 residues. V lost 5 bases and J lost 1, with 16 bases in between. Looked up from germline, CDR1 is SGHTA and CDR2 is FQGTGA. The CDR3 protein is CASSPLSSTGTDTQYF. The DNA for the CDR3 is TGTGCCAGCAGCCCTCTGTCCTCGACTGGCACAGATACGCAGTATTTT.

The chain uses TRBV30 and TRBJ2-3, with 7 bases lining up with TRBD2. The germline V gene has CDR1 GTSNPN and CDR2 SVGIG (reference sequence). J was trimmed by 2 bases and V by 2 bases; bases with no gene match: 1. The CDR3 extends over 13 amino acids. CDR3 nucleotides: TGTGCCTGGAGTCGGGACTACACAGATACGCAGTATTTT. It yields the protein CAWSRDYTDTQYF.

The CDR3 nucleotides are TGCGCCAGCAGCTTGTCCGGACAGGGAACCGGGGAGCTGTTTTTT. Amino acid sequence: CASSLSGQGTGELFF. The rearrangement links TRBV5-1 to TRBJ2-2; TRBD1 matches at 8 bases. CDR3 length: 15 amino acids. Losses at the gene ends were 1 base for V and 5 bases for J; bases not matched to a gene: 4. Germline CDR1 is SGHRS and CDR2 is YFSETQ.

CDR3 in DNA: TGTGCCAGCAGCCTGGCGAGGAACTCACCCCTCCACTTT. It specifies CASSLARNSPLHF. The V call is TRBV11-2, the J call TRBJ1-6; D remains ambiguous. The CDR3 runs 13 residues. V shed 5 bases and J shed 10 bases, with 12 bases lying between them. In germline, CDR1 is SGHAT, CDR2 FQNNGV.

The chain employs TRBV5-1 and TRBJ1-2; D gene ambiguous. This CDR3 contains 14 residues. With 1 base removed from V and 7 bases from J, the gap between germline ends came to 14 bases. Germline CDR1 reads SGHRS; CDR2 reads YFSETQ. CDR3: CASSLTGGYGGYTF. The CDR3 nucleotides are TGCGCCAGCAGCTTGACCGGAGGCTATGGTGGCTACACCTTC.

In this sample, this clone turned up once. The chain carries TRBV9 and TRBJ2-1, with D perhaps TRBD2 (6 bases). With 4 bases removed from V and 0 bases from J, the gap between germline ends came to 14 bases. The CDR3 contains 16 residues. Germline CDR1 SGDLS, CDR2 YYNGEE. The CDR3 DNA reads as TGTGCCAGCAGCACCCGACTAGGGAGCTCCTACAATGAGCAGTTCTTC. Its protein product is CASSTRLGSSYNEQFF.

The chain employs TRBV7-2 and TRBJ2-7, with a weak D call TRBD1 (6 bases). Germline V CDR1 and CDR2: SGHTA, FQGNSA. The ends were cut back, 4 bases at V and 6 bases at J, with 16 bases in the middle. This CDR3 has 14 residues. The CDR3 region is CASSYIQGRFEQYF. DNA for the CDR3: TGTGCCAGCAGCTATATACAGGGAAGGTTCGAGCAGTACTTC.

The chain uses TRBV18 and TRBJ2-5; 7 bases are shared with TRBD2. The germline CDR1 and CDR2 sequences are KGHSH and LQKENI. Unmatched junction bases numbered 9, after V lost 6 bases and J lost 5 bases. The CDR3 is 14 residues long. The CDR3 DNA is TGTGCCAGCTCCCGGGACTGGGAGGGCGAGACCCAGTACTTC. Its translation: CASSRDWEGETQYF.

V usage is TRBV24-1 and J usage is TRBJ1-4; D is uncertain. CDR1 is KGHDR and CDR2 is SFDVKD in the germline V gene. The CDR3 runs 13 residues. The ends were cut back, 5 bases at V and 8 bases at J, with 11 bases in the middle. Here the CDR3 reads CATSARGTEKLFF. The CDR3, as DNA: TGTGCCACCAGTGCTCGGGGAACCGAAAAACTGTTTTTT.

The chain joins TRBV5-6 to TRBJ2-5; 11 bases are shared with TRBD1. After removal of 2 bases from V and 6 bases from J, the junction contained 6 bases not matched to a gene. Germline V gene data show CDR1 as SGHDT and CDR2 as YYEEEE. The CDR3 is made up of 15 amino acids. The CDR3 loop reads CASSFGQGARKTQYF. The CDR3, as DNA: TGTGCCAGCAGCTTCGGACAGGGGGCGCGGAAGACCCAGTACTTC.

This chain joins TRBV10-3 and TRBJ1-1; D is undetermined. There are 14 residues in the CDR3. Per the germline V gene, CDR1 is ENHRY and CDR2 is SYGVKD. The germline V and J ends were trimmed by 6 bases and 0 bases, with 11 bases remaining between them. The CDR3 reads CAIRVAGMNTEAFF. Here the CDR3 DNA reads TGTGCCATCAGGGTGGCAGGAATGAACACTGAAGCTTTCTTT.

The chain has TRBV6-5 and TRBJ2-7; D is unclear. V lost 0 bases and J lost 5, with 17 bases in between. The length of the CDR3 is 16 residues. CDR1 MNHEY and CDR2 SVGAGI come from the germline V gene. CDR3 nucleotides: TGTGCCAGCAGTTACTCGAGTTCCCGAGTCCATCACGAGCAGTACTTC. Translation: CASSYSSSRVHHEQYF.

This rearrangement joins TRBV7-2 to TRBJ2-5; possible D gene TRBD1, 6 bases. V lost 2 bases and J lost 4, with 14 bases in between. The CDR3 has 15 residues. Germline V gene data show CDR1 as SGHTA and CDR2 as FQGNSA. The CDR3 DNA follows: TGTGCCAGCAGCTTATATGGCGTAGGGGGAGAGACCCAGTACTTC. This codes for CASSLYGVGGETQYF. Supplemented by reference TRBV7-2 and TRBJ2-5, the full variable domain reads GAGVSQSPSNKVTEKGKDVELRCDPISGHTALYWYRQSLGQGLEFLIYFQGNSAPDKSGLPSDRFSAERTGGSVSTLTIQRTQQEDSAVYLCASSLYGVGGETQYFGPGTRLLVL.

The V call is TRBV6-2 or TRBV6-3, the J call TRBJ1-1; 9 bases line up with TRBD1. V lost 2 bases to trimming and J lost 3 bases; unmatched junction nucleotides: 4. Germline V gene lookup returns CDR1 MNHEY and CDR2 SVGEGT. The CDR3 contains 15 residues. The CDR3 loop reads CASSYITGGYTEAFF. The CDR3 nucleotides are TGTGCCAGCAGTTACATCACAGGGGGCTACACTGAAGCTTTCTTT.

The genes are TRBV4-3 and TRBJ2-1; D might be TRBD2 (5 bases). Trimming pared 3 bases from V and 4 bases from J, leaving 16 bases between. CDR1 is LGHNA and CDR2 is YSLEER in the germline V gene. The CDR3 spans 16 residues. The CDR3 loop is CASSQLSLGDYNEQFF. The CDR3 nucleotides read TGCGCCAGCAGCCAGTTATCACTAGGAGATTACAATGAGCAGTTCTTC.

The chain couples TRBV11-2 to TRBJ2-5; a possible D gene is TRBD2 (5 bases). CDR3 length: 12 amino acids. CDR1 is SGHAT and CDR2 is FQNNGV in the germline V gene. With 3 bases removed from V and 7 bases from J, the gap between germline ends came to 9 bases. CDR3 in DNA: TGTGCCAGCAGCTTGGAGGTGGGGACCCAGTACTTC. Translation: CASSLEVGTQYF.

The chain has TRBV15 and TRBJ1-1; D may be TRBD1 (6 bases). V was shortened by 1 base and J by 6 bases, with 15 bases between the two germline ends. Germline-derived CDR1 and CDR2 are LNHNV and YYDKDF (reference sequence). The CDR3 covers 15 residues. In nucleotides, the CDR3 is TGTGCCACCAGCAGAGTAGACAGGACCTACCCTGAAGCTTTCTTT. The encoded protein is CATSRVDRTYPEAFF.

The genes are TRBV19 and TRBJ2-5; D remains ambiguous. The DNA end favors TRBJ2-7, so the J call may be wrong. Germline lookup yields CDR1 LNHDA and CDR2 SQIVND (reference sequence). The CDR3 consists of 14 residues. The CDR3: CASSIFDGAYEQYF. CDR3 bases: TGTGCCAGTAGTATTTTTGACGGAGCCTACGAGCAGTACTTC.

This clone has a handful of counts. The chain carries TRBV19 and TRBJ1-1, with D unclear. Trimming cost V 1 base and J 1 base, with 10 bases left between them. CDR1 is LNHDA and CDR2 is SQIVND in the germline V gene (reference sequence). CDR3 length: 15 residues. The CDR3 protein is CASSIGLGSNTEAFF. CDR3 nucleotide sequence: TGTGCCAGTAGTATAGGTCTGGGCTCGAACACTGAAGCTTTCTTT.

A word on this clone: The sample holds other DNA sequences that translate to the same CDR3. V and J are TRBV7-2 and TRBJ2-7; 9 bases align to TRBD1. Per the germline V gene, CDR1 is SGHTA and CDR2 is FQGNSA. Trimming took 1 base from V and 3 from J; bases not matched to a gene: 4. The CDR3 loop spans 15 amino acids. CDR3 bases: TGTGCCAGCAGCTTAGAGGGACAGGGTTTCTACGAGCAGTACTTC. This translates into CASSLEGQGFYEQYF.

The chain couples TRBV18 to TRBJ1-5; 7 bases agree with TRBD1. There are 17 residues in the CDR3. J lost 0 bases, V lost 6 bases, and 11 bases had no gene match. Germline V gene sequence: CDR1 KGHSH, CDR2 LQKENI. This CDR3 reads CASSRFRGGNSNQPQHF. Here the CDR3 DNA reads TGTGCCAGCTCTCGTTTTCGAGGGGGCAATAGCAATCAGCCCCAGCATTTT.